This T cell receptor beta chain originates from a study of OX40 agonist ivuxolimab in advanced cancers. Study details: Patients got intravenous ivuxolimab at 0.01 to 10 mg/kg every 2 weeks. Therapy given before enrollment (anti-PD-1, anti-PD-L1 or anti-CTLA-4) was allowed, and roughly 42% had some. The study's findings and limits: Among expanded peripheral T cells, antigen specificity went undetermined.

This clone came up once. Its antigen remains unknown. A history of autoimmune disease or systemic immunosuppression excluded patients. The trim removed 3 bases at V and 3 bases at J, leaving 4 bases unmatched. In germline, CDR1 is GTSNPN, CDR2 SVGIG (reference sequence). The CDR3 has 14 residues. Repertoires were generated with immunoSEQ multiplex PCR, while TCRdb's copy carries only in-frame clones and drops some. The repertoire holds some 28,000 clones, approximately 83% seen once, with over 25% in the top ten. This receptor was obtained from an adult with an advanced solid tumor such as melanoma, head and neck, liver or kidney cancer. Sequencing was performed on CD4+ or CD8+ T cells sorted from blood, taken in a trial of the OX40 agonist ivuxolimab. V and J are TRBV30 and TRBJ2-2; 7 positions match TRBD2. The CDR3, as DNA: TGTGCCTGGAGGTCTAGCGGCTACACCGGGGAGCTGTTTTTT. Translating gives CAWRSSGYTGELFF.